This T cell receptor beta chain was observed in a study of T cell changes during pregnancy in multiple sclerosis. The data were produced by immunoSEQ multiplex PCR, yet TCRdb's version contains in-frame clones alone and is incomplete. The table shows 35,000 to 45,000 clones, with 80% to 95% occurring only once. Between the trimmed V and J ends, which lost 0 bases and 0 bases, there was a span of 7 bases. Germline V CDR1 and CDR2: SGHDT, YYEEEE. The CDR3 runs 14 residues. This clone was counted once. This chain uses TRBV5-6 with TRBJ2-7, with D uncertain. The TCR sequence derives from a female donor with multiple sclerosis, enrolled in a pregnancy study. Sample: CD8+ T cells from peripheral blood mononuclear cells, taken in the first trimester of pregnancy. The CDR3 DNA sequence: TGTGCCAGCAGCTTGGAGGAGAGCTCCTACGAGCAGTACTTC. Its protein is CASSLEESSYEQYF.